The clone carrying this T cell receptor beta chain was detected only a few times. Its target is not known. From 5'RACE with constant-segment primers came TCR alpha and TCR beta cDNA libraries that carried sample barcodes and UMIs. TCRdb reprocessed the 5' RACE reads via MiXCR and lists one record per CDR3 protein. The sample has fewer than 250,000 distinct CDR3 sequences; around 27% are singletons. The CDR3 length is 16 residues. J lost 3 bases, V lost 3 bases, and 7 bases had no gene match. Per germline, CDR1 SGHTA and CDR2 FQGNSA. These data come from a study of T-cell memory formation after mild COVID-19. Whole-study context: Largely donor-specific TCR clusters were found.

Study findings and constraints: Pre-infection memory already had some responding clones, implying cross-reactive memory joined.

The sequencing sample was made of PBMCs or a T cell subset sorted from them (not recorded which). The chain couples TRBV7-2 to TRBJ2-3; 9 nucleotides match TRBD1. The clonotype comes from an adult woman who had mild COVID-19 (a few samples of this study predate the infection). Cell type and time point are not known. DNA of the CDR3: TGTGCCAGCAGCTTTGGCCGTGGACAGGGGACAGATACGCAGTATTTT. It translates to CASSFGRGQGTDTQYF. Supplemented by reference TRBV7-2 and TRBJ2-3, the full variable domain reads GAGVSQSPSNKVTEKGKDVELRCDPISGHTALYWYRQSLGQGLEFLIYFQGNSAPDKSGLPSDRFSAERTGGSVSTLTIQRTQQEDSAVYLCASSFGRGQGTDTQYFGPGTRLTVL.